Listed below are T cell receptor beta chains from one sample, sequenced in a study of siplizumab effects on memory and regulatory T cells. Some clones are missing from TCRdb's copy, which holds only in-frame ones; the method was immunoSEQ multiplex PCR. The profile shows roughly 60,000 clones, 90% to 95% of them singletons. The source material was CD8+ T cells sorted from blood. Receptor source: a human donor in good health. The CDR3 runs from the conserved cysteine through the conserved F or W. A D gene is named only where the DNA matches it firmly. Not every row has a clone size; where given, it reads once, few, many or a size class.

size: .; D: .; V: TRBV29-1; J: TRBJ2-1; DNA: TGCAGCGTTGTCGGGGTACGGGAGCAGTTCTTC; CDR3: CSVVGVREQFF
size: medium-sized; D: .; V: TRBV4-2; J: TRBJ1-4; DNA: TGTGCCAGCAGCCAAGATGGGGTCGGGGTGAAACTGTTTTTT; CDR3: CASSQDGVGVKLFF
size: .; D: .; V: TRBV4-2; J: TRBJ2-3; DNA: TGTGCCAGCAGCCAAGGAGGAGTTGGAGATACGCAGTATTTT; CDR3: CASSQGGVGDTQYF
size: .; D: TRBD2; V: TRBV28; J: TRBJ2-3; DNA: TGTGCCAGCAGCCCTAGCGGGAGCGGAACAGATACGCAGTATTTT; CDR3: CASSPSGSGTDTQYF
size: once; D: .; V: TRBV10-1; J: TRBJ2-7; DNA: TGCGCCAGCAGTGAGGGGGAATCTTACGAGCAGTACTTC; CDR3: CASSEGESYEQYF
size: .; D: .; V: TRBV7-9; J: TRBJ1-5; DNA: TGTGCCAGCAGCTTAGGGGCAGGGTTTGAAGGCAATCAGCCCCAGCATTTT; CDR3: CASSLGAGFEGNQPQHF
size: .; D: .; V: TRBV7-2; J: TRBJ2-2; DNA: TGTGCCAGCAGCCTTATACAGTATCTAAGCACCGGGGAGCTGTTTTTT; CDR3: CASSLIQYLSTGELFF
size: .; D: .; V: TRBV5-1; J: TRBJ2-7; DNA: TGCGCCAGCAGCGTTCGACATTCCTACGAGCAGTACTTC; CDR3: CASSVRHSYEQYF
size: .; D: .; V: TRBV4-1; J: TRBJ2-7; DNA: TGCGCCAGCAGCCAAGTTGACAGCTTGGGGCAGTACTTC; CDR3: CASSQVDSLGQYF
size: .; D: TRBD1; V: TRBV9; J: TRBJ2-1; DNA: TGTGCCAGCAGCGGATCGGGACAGAGCTCCTACAATGAGCAGTTCTTC; CDR3: CASSGSGQSSYNEQFF
size: .; D: TRBD1; V: TRBV28; J: TRBJ1-5; DNA: TGTGCCAGCAGTTTCGGGACAGGGGTGAGCAATCAGCCCCAGCATTTT; CDR3: CASSFGTGVSNQPQHF
size: .; D: .; V: TRBV4-1; J: TRBJ2-7; DNA: TGCGCCAGCAGCCAAAATCTACAGGAGTCAAGCTACGAGCAGTACTTC; CDR3: CASSQNLQESSYEQYF
size: .; D: .; V: TRBV11-3; J: TRBJ2-1; DNA: TGTGCCAGCAGCGCCAGGGGCTCCTACAATGAGCAGTTCTTC; CDR3: CASSARGSYNEQFF
size: .; D: .; V: TRBV6-6; J: TRBJ1-3; DNA: TGTGCCAGCGCGGGGGGGGGAAACACCATATATTTT; CDR3: CASAGGGNTIYF
size: once; D: .; V: TRBV5-8; J: TRBJ2-7; DNA: TGTGCCAGCAGCTTGTTCCGAGAAGCCCCACCCCCCTACGAGCAGTACTTC; CDR3: CASSLFREAPPPYEQYF
size: once; D: .; V: TRBV7-9; J: TRBJ2-1; DNA: TGTGCGACCCACCGACGGGACATCGGGGGCAATGAGCAGTTCTTC; CDR3: CATHRRDIGGNEQFF
size: .; D: .; V: TRBV5-1; J: TRBJ2-5; DNA: TGCGCCAGCAGCTTGGACTGGAATCAAGAGACCCAGTACTTC; CDR3: CASSLDWNQETQYF
size: .; D: TRBD2; V: TRBV6-1; J: TRBJ2-3; DNA: TGTGCCAGCGTCTATAGCGGGACGAACACAGATACGCAGTATTTT; CDR3: CASVYSGTNTDTQYF
size: .; D: .; V: TRBV9; J: TRBJ2-1; DNA: TGTGCCAGCACCTTCGAGACCGGGAGCCCCGGGAATGAGCAGTTCTTC; CDR3: CASTFETGSPGNEQFF
size: few; D: .; V: TRBV7-9; J: TRBJ2-5; DNA: TGTGCCAGCAGCTTAGGGGGAAGGGCTCGGGAGACCCAGTACTTC; CDR3: CASSLGGRARETQYF
size: .; D: .; V: TRBV19; J: TRBJ1-2; DNA: TGTGCCAGTAGTATAGGAGACAACTATGGCTACACCTTC; CDR3: CASSIGDNYGYTF
size: .; D: .; V: TRBV6-1; J: TRBJ1-1; DNA: TGTGCCAGCAGTGTATCTCTGGGTTTGAACACTGAAGCTTTCTTT; CDR3: CASSVSLGLNTEAFF
size: .; D: .; V: TRBV19; J: TRBJ1-5; DNA: TGTGCCAGTAGTATAGATGATTTAGACACCCTTAGCAATCAGCCCCAGCATTTT; CDR3: CASSIDDLDTLSNQPQHF
size: .; D: .; V: TRBV6-4; J: TRBJ1-2; DNA: TGTGCCAGCAGTGACTCGAAGGACGGAGCTGGTGGCTACACCTTC; CDR3: CASSDSKDGAGGYTF
size: .; D: TRBD1; V: TRBV5-4; J: TRBJ2-7; DNA: TGTGCCAGCAGCTCCGGGACAGCGAACTCCTACGAGCAGTACTTC; CDR3: CASSSGTANSYEQYF
size: .; D: TRBD2; V: TRBV30; J: TRBJ2-1; DNA: TGTGCCTCGAGTTCTCTAGCGGGAGTTGAGCAGTTCTTC; CDR3: CASSSLAGVEQFF
size: few; D: TRBD1; V: TRBV7-3; J: TRBJ1-1; DNA: TGTGCCAGCAGCTTAAGTGGGACAGGTGAAGCTTTCTTT; CDR3: CASSLSGTGEAFF
size: .; D: TRBD2; V: TRBV7-6; J: TRBJ2-5; DNA: TGTGCCAGCAGCCCCACTAGCGCCATCCAAGAGACCCAGTACTTC; CDR3: CASSPTSAIQETQYF
size: .; D: .; V: TRBV25-1; J: TRBJ2-3; DNA: TGTGCCAGCAGCCGCAACAACGCGTTACTTACAGATACGCAGTATTTT; CDR3: CASSRNNALLTDTQYF
size: .; D: TRBD2; V: TRBV28; J: TRBJ2-2; DNA: TGTGCCAGCAGTTCCCCCCTACTAGCGGGAAACACCGGGGAGCTGTTTTTT; CDR3: CASSSPLLAGNTGELFF
size: few; D: .; V: TRBV7-9; J: TRBJ1-1; DNA: TGTGCCAGCAGCCGCGGGGCCTTCACTGAAGCTTTCTTT; CDR3: CASSRGAFTEAFF
size: .; D: TRBD1; V: TRBV4-1; J: TRBJ1-2; DNA: TGCGCCAGCAGCCCAGAATCCGTCAGGGGGCCCCTACATGGCTACACCTTC; CDR3: CASSPESVRGPLHGYTF
size: .; D: .; V: TRBV11-3; J: TRBJ2-2; DNA: TGTGCCAGCAGCTTAGATCGGGTTACGAACACCGGGGAGCTGTTTTTT; CDR3: CASSLDRVTNTGELFF
size: once; D: TRBD2; V: TRBV9; J: TRBJ2-2; DNA: TGTGCCAGCAGCCCCCAACTCTTAGCGGGTCTACCCACCGGGGAGCTGTTTTTT; CDR3: CASSPQLLAGLPTGELFF
size: .; D: .; V: TRBV18; J: TRBJ2-1; DNA: TGTGCCAGCTCACCCGGACCAGCGTCTGTCAATGAGCAGTTCTTC; CDR3: CASSPGPASVNEQFF
size: .; D: .; V: TRBV27; J: TRBJ2-7; DNA: TGTGCCAGCAGCTCAACAGGTTACGAGCAGTACTTC; CDR3: CASSSTGYEQYF